The rows below give T cell receptor beta chains drawn from one sample of a study of vaccination and CD4 T cells after COVID-19. From the PCR reads, TCRdb called clonotypes with MiXCR, one entry per CDR3 protein. Found here are more than 15,000 distinct CDR3 sequences, about 55% of them singletons; the top ten hold approximately 9%. No antigen has been identified for these receptors. The sequencing sample was made of CD4+ T cells from blood, cultured in vitro. The source of these receptors is a human donor who had recovered from COVID-19. The CDR3 runs from the conserved cysteine through the conserved F or W. Each record gives: V gene, D gene, CDR3 length, clone size, J gene, CDR3 protein, CDR3 DNA. A D gene is named only where the DNA matches it firmly. Some rows have no size entry. The others give once, few or many, or a class for an expanded clone.

>TRBV12-3/TRBV12-4|TRBD1|16|NA|TRBJ1-5
CASSPKVQGFDQPQHF
TGTGCCAGCAGCCCCAAGGTACAGGGGTTCGATCAGCCCCAGCATTTT
>TRBV4-3|NA|15|NA|TRBJ1-1
CASSQDRGGDTEAFF
TGCGCCAGCAGCCAAGACAGGGGAGGGGACACTGAAGCTTTCTTT
>TRBV4-3|TRBD1|15|few|TRBJ1-5
CASSQDHRGRQPQHF
TGCGCCAGCAGCCAAGATCACAGGGGGCGACAGCCCCAGCATTTT
>TRBV5-8|NA|13|NA|TRBJ1-5
CASSVDSNQPQHF
TGTGCCAGCAGCGTTGACAGCAATCAGCCCCAGCATTTT
>TRBV6-1|TRBD1|16|few|TRBJ1-1
CASSAIIGQGSTEAFF
TGTGCCAGCAGTGCGATAATCGGACAGGGAAGCACTGAAGCTTTCTTT
>TRBV6-1|NA|13|NA|TRBJ1-1
CASSTDRPSGAFF
TGTGCCAGCAGCACAGACAGGCCAAGTGGAGCTTTCTTT
>TRBV7-9|NA|15|NA|TRBJ2-1
CASSLIVGVGNEQFF
TGTGCCAGCAGCTTAATAGTTGGAGTGGGCAATGAGCAGTTCTTC
>TRBV4-1|TRBD2|15|NA|TRBJ2-2
CASSQEAGGTGELFF
TGCGCCAGCAGCCAAGAGGCGGGAGGCACCGGGGAGCTGTTTTTT
>TRBV11-3|TRBD1|15|NA|TRBJ2-3
CASSFGTGGTDTQYF
TGTGCCAGCAGCTTTGGCACAGGGGGTACAGATACGCAGTATTTT
>TRBV19|TRBD1|14|NA|TRBJ1-1
CASKGQSMNTEAFF
TGTGCCAGTAAGGGACAGAGCATGAACACTGAAGCTTTCTTT
>TRBV12-3/TRBV12-4|NA|13|NA|TRBJ1-1
CATLKDQGTEAFF
TGTGCCACCCTAAAAGATCAGGGGACTGAAGCTTTCTTT
>TRBV11-2|TRBD1|14|NA|TRBJ1-5
CASSPTGGKQPQHF
TGTGCCAGCAGCCCGACAGGGGGGAAGCAGCCCCAGCATTTT
>TRBV11-2|NA|15|NA|TRBJ1-6
CASSPYGGNNSPLHF
TGTGCCAGCAGCCCCTACGGGGGGAATAATTCACCCCTCCACTTT
>TRBV11-2|TRBD1|12|once|TRBJ2-5
CASSLQGETQYF
TGTGCCAGCAGCCTACAGGGGGAGACCCAGTACTTC
>TRBV6-1|TRBD1|16|NA|TRBJ2-7
CASVSAGGLGTYEQYF
TGTGCCAGCGTATCGGCAGGGGGCCTGGGAACCTACGAGCAGTACTTC
>TRBV15|NA|15|NA|TRBJ1-1
CATSRGGLMNTEAFF
TGTGCCACCAGCAGAGGTGGCCTCATGAACACTGAAGCTTTCTTT
>TRBV6-4|NA|13|NA|TRBJ2-3
CASSLIEGDTQYF
TGTGCCAGCAGTCTTATCGAAGGAGATACGCAGTATTTT
>TRBV5-4|NA|12|NA|TRBJ1-1
CASSLGSVEAFF
TGTGCCAGCAGCTTGGGCAGCGTTGAAGCTTTCTTT
>TRBV11-1|NA|14|NA|TRBJ2-1
CASSLVDATTEQFF
TGTGCCAGCAGCTTAGTAGATGCGACGACTGAGCAGTTCTTC
>TRBV5-1|NA|15|NA|TRBJ2-5
CASSSWAASGETQYF
TGCGCCAGCAGCTCCTGGGCGGCATCGGGAGAGACCCAGTACTTC
>TRBV10-2|TRBD2|15|NA|TRBJ2-5
CASTSGLAGKETQYF
TGCGCCAGCACCTCAGGACTAGCGGGAAAAGAGACCCAGTACTTC
>TRBV5-4|TRBD2|17|NA|TRBJ2-7
CASSLGGIGSGIHEQYF
TGTGCCAGCAGCTTGGGTGGGATTGGAAGCGGGATCCACGAGCAGTACTTC
>TRBV20-1|NA|13|NA|TRBJ2-5
CSASMTGQETQYF
TGCAGTGCTAGTATGACAGGACAAGAGACCCAGTACTTC
>TRBV6-2/TRBV6-3|TRBD1|13|NA|TRBJ1-1
CASSYGPGGVVFF
TGTGCCAGCAGTTACGGGCCAGGGGGAGTAGTTTTCTTT
>TRBV7-9|TRBD1|14|NA|TRBJ1-5
CASSVDRVRQPQHF
TGTGCCAGCAGCGTTGACAGGGTACGTCAGCCCCAGCATTTT
>TRBV5-1|NA|14|NA|TRBJ2-3
CASSYSGVRDTQYF
TGCGCCAGCAGTTACTCAGGGGTGAGAGATACGCAGTATTTT
>TRBV20-1|TRBD2|14|NA|TRBJ2-5
CSAGGLADQETQYF
TGCAGTGCCGGAGGACTAGCGGATCAAGAGACCCAGTACTTC
>TRBV20-1|TRBD1|13|NA|TRBJ1-6
CSAWTGVDSPLHF
TGCAGTGCTTGGACAGGGGTGGATTCACCCCTCCACTTT
>TRBV20-1|NA|15|few|TRBJ2-3
CSARDRTGQTDTQYF
TGCAGTGCTAGAGATAGGACGGGGCAGACAGATACGCAGTATTTT
>TRBV24-1|NA|15|NA|TRBJ1-2
CATSSPGGANYGYTF
TGTGCCACCAGCTCCCCGGGGGGAGCTAACTATGGCTACACCTTC
>TRBV29-1|TRBD1|13|NA|TRBJ2-5
CSGLTGPQETQYF
TGCAGCGGCCTGACAGGGCCCCAAGAGACCCAGTACTTC
>TRBV7-8|NA|14|NA|TRBJ2-5
CASSLGAPGETQYF
TGTGCCAGCAGCTTAGGGGCTCCTGGGGAGACCCAGTACTTC
>TRBV7-2|NA|13|NA|TRBJ2-7
CASSPPPWYEQYF
TGTGCCAGCAGCCCCCCTCCTTGGTACGAGCAGTACTTC
>TRBV28|NA|15|NA|TRBJ2-3
CASSLWGQATDTQYF
TGTGCCAGCAGTTTATGGGGTCAGGCCACAGATACGCAGTATTTT
>TRBV7-2|NA|12|few|TRBJ1-2
CASSFQVRDYTF
TGTGCCAGCAGCTTTCAAGTTCGAGACTACACCTTC
>TRBV7-6|TRBD2|15|few|TRBJ2-3
CASSFLAGMTDTQYF
TGTGCCAGCAGCTTCCTAGCGGGGATGACAGATACGCAGTATTTT
>TRBV18|NA|13|NA|TRBJ1-1
CASAPGVNTEAFF
TGTGCCAGCGCACCCGGGGTGAACACTGAAGCTTTCTTT
>TRBV20-1|NA|16|NA|TRBJ2-6
CSARDSGRSGANVLTF
TGCAGTGCTAGAGATAGCGGCCGTTCTGGGGCCAACGTCCTGACTTTC
>TRBV11-2|NA|19|NA|TRBJ2-1
CASSYPPASRGPLHNEQFF
TGTGCCAGCAGCTACCCCCCAGCAAGCCGTGGGCCCCTACACAATGAGCAGTTCTTC
>TRBV20-1|NA|12|few|TRBJ1-2
CSAPRGPGSYTF
TGCAGTGCCCCGCGGGGACCGGGTAGCTACACCTTC
>TRBV20-1|NA|13|few|TRBJ1-5
CSARNRGNQPQHF
TGCAGTGCTAGAAACAGGGGCAATCAGCCCCAGCATTTT
>TRBV12-3/TRBV12-4|TRBD1|15|once|TRBJ2-3
CASSFRQGGTDTQYF
TGTGCCAGCAGTTTTAGGCAGGGGGGCACAGATACGCAGTATTTT
>TRBV4-2|TRBD2|18|NA|TRBJ2-5
CASSQRLAGGPGQETQYF
TGTGCCAGCAGCCAGAGACTAGCGGGAGGGCCGGGGCAAGAGACCCAGTACTTC
>TRBV12-3/TRBV12-4|TRBD2|15|few|TRBJ2-3
CASSDPGGTSDTQYF
TGTGCCAGCAGTGACCCCGGGGGGACTTCAGATACGCAGTATTTT
>TRBV20-1|NA|11|few|TRBJ1-2
CSAGGGRGYTF
TGCAGTGCCGGGGGGGGTCGTGGCTACACCTTC
>TRBV20-1|TRBD2|13|NA|TRBJ2-5
CSAPRLAEETQYF
TGCAGTGCCCCCCGACTAGCGGAAGAGACCCAGTACTTC